These T cell receptor beta chains were read from a single sample in a study of low-dose radiotherapy and immunotherapy resistance in tumors. Using its own MiXCR run on the reads, TCRdb lists one record per CDR3 protein. Found here are some 38,000 distinct CDR3 sequences, about a fifth of them singletons; the top ten hold 8% to 10%. The material sequenced was PBMCs, taken after low-dose radiotherapy plus immunotherapy. All receptors come from a female donor with ovarian cancer. CDR3s include the opening cysteine and the closing phenylalanine or tryptophan. Fields, in order: V gene, J gene, clone size, CDR3 length, D gene, CDR3 protein, CDR3 DNA. D genes are given only for firm matches. Some rows have no size entry. The others give once, few or many, or a class for an expanded clone.

>TRBV2|TRBJ2-1|medium-sized|12|NA
CASRQGNNEQFF
TGTGCCAGCAGGCAGGGTAACAATGAGCAGTTCTTC
>TRBV5-4|TRBJ2-2|many|16|TRBD2
CASSPDPGGDAGELFF
TGTGCCAGCAGCCCGGACCCCGGGGGGGATGCCGGGGAGCTGTTTTTT
>TRBV10-3|TRBJ1-6|many|15|NA
CATHSSGAYNSPLHF
TGTGCCACCCACTCTTCGGGTGCCTATAATTCACCCCTCCACTTT
>TRBV28|TRBJ2-1|NA|15|TRBD1
CASSSRGTEYNEQFF
TGTGCCAGCAGTTCCAGGGGGACCGAATACAATGAGCAGTTCTTC
>TRBV20-1|TRBJ2-7|many|12|NA
CSAGPGAYEQYF
TGCAGTGCCGGACCCGGGGCCTACGAGCAGTACTTC
>TRBV7-2|TRBJ1-5|many|14|NA
CASSLGRGGQPQHF
TGTGCCAGCAGCTTAGGGCGGGGTGGTCAGCCCCAGCATTTT
>TRBV2|TRBJ1-5|many|14|NA
CASSVGKSNQPQHF
TGTGCCAGCAGTGTTGGGAAGAGCAATCAGCCCCAGCATTTT
>TRBV29-1|TRBJ2-7|NA|12|NA
CSVEDGAGEQYF
TGCAGCGTTGAAGATGGCGCAGGCGAGCAGTACTTC
>TRBV5-1|TRBJ2-7|many|15|NA
CASSLASGLGYEQYF
TGCGCCAGCAGCTTGGCCTCGGGACTTGGCTACGAGCAGTACTTC
>TRBV12-3/TRBV12-4|TRBJ2-1|many|19|TRBD1
CASSLANRPGQGAGHEQFF
TGTGCCAGCAGTTTAGCGAATCGGCCGGGACAGGGGGCTGGGCATGAGCAGTTCTTC
>TRBV5-1|TRBJ1-4|many|16|NA
CASSLERRGTNEKLFF
TGCGCCAGCAGCTTGGAGAGGCGAGGGACTAATGAAAAACTGTTTTTT
>TRBV20-1|TRBJ2-1|many|12|NA
CSARDLAYEQFF
TGCAGTGCTAGAGATCTGGCGTATGAGCAGTTCTTC
>TRBV5-4|TRBJ1-1|NA|15|NA
CASSLLRTANTEAFF
TGTGCCAGCAGCTTGTTGCGGACAGCGAACACTGAAGCTTTCTTT
>TRBV20-1|TRBJ1-3|few|14|NA
CSAAEIVSGNTIYF
TGCAGTGCCGCCGAGATAGTCTCTGGAAACACCATATATTTT
>TRBV2|TRBJ2-7|many|12|NA
CASREQDSEQYF
TGTGCCAGCAGAGAACAGGATAGCGAGCAGTACTTC
>TRBV2|TRBJ2-7|NA|14|TRBD1
CASRKTGDHWEQYF
TGTGCCAGCAGAAAGACAGGGGACCACTGGGAGCAGTACTTC